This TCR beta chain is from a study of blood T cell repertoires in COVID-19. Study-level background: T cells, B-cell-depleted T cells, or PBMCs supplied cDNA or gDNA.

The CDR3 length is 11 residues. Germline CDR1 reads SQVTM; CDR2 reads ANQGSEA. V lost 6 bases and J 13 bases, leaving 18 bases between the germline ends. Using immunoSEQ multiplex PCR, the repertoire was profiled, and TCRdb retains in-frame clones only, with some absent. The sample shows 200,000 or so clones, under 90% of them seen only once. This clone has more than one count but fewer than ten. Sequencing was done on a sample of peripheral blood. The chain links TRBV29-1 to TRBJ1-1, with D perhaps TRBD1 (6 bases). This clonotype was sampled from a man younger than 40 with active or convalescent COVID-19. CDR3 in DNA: TGCAGCGTCGACTTCAGGGGAGTCGGTTTCTTT. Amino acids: CSVDFRGVGFF.